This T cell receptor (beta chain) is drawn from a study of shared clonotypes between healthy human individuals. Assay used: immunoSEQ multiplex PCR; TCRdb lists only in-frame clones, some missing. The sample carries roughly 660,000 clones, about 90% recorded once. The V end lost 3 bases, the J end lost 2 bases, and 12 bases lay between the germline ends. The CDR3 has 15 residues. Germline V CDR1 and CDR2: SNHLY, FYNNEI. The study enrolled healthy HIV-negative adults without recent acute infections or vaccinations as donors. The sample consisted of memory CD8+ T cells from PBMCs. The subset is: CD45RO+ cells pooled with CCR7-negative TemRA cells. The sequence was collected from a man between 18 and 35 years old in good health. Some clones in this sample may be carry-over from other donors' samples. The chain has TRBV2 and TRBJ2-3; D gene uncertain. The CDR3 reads CASSDYSAPTDTQYF. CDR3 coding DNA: TGTGCCAGCAGTGATTACTCCGCCCCCACAGATACGCAGTATTTT.